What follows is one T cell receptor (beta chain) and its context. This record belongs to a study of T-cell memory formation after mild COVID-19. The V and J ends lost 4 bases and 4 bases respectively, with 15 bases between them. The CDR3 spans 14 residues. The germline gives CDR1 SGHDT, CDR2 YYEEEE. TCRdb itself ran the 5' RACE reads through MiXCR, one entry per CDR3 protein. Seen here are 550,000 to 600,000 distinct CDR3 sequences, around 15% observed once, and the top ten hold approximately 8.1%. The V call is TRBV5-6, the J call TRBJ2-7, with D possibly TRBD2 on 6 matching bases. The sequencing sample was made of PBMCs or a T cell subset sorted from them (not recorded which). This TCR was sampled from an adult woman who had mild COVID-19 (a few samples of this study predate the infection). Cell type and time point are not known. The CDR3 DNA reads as TGTGCCAGCAGCCCTCCGGGACTGCAGTACGAGCAGTACTTC. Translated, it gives CASSPPGLQYEQYF.